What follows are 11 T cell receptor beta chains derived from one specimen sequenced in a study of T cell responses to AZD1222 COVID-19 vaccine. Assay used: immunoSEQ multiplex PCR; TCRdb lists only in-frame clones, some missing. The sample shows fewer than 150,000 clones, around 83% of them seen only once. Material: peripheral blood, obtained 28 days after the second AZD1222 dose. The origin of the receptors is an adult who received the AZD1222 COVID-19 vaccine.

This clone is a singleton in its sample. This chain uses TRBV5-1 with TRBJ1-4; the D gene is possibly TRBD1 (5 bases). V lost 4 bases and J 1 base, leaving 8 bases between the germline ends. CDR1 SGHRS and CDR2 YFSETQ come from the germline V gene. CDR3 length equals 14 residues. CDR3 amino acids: CASSPGGTNEKLFF. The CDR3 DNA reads TGCGCCAGCAGCCCGGGGGGAACTAATGAAAAACTGTTTTTT.

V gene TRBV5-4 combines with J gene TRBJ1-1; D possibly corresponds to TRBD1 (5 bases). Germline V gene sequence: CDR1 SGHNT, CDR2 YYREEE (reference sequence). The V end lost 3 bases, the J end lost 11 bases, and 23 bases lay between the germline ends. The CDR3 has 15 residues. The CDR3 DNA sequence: TGTGCCAGCAGCTCACCGGGACTTAAGGGGTCGGGGGCTTTCTTT. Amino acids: CASSSPGLKGSGAFF.

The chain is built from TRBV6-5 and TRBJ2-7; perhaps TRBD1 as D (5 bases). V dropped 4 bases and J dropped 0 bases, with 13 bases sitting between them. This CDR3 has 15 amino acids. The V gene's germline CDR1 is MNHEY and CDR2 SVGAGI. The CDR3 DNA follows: TGTGCCAGCAGTTCCCCTGACAGATCCTCCTACGAGCAGTACTTC. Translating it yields CASSSPDRSSYEQYF.

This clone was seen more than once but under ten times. The CDR3, as DNA: TGTGCCACCAGTGGGACAGGGAGTCACTATGGCTACACCTTC. Its protein product is CATSGTGSHYGYTF. The chain links TRBV24-1 to TRBJ1-2; 8 bases map to TRBD1. The CDR3 spans 14 residues. Germline CDR1 and CDR2: KGHDR and SFDVKD. The V gene end was trimmed by 5 bases and the J gene end by 3 bases; junction bases not matched to a gene: 4.

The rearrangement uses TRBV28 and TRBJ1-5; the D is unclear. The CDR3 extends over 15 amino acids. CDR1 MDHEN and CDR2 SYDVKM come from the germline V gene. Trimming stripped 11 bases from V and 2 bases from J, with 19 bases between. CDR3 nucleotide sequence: TGTGCCCTTACCCGTCGCGGGGAGGGCAATCAGCCCCAGCATTTT. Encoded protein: CALTRRGEGNQPQHF.

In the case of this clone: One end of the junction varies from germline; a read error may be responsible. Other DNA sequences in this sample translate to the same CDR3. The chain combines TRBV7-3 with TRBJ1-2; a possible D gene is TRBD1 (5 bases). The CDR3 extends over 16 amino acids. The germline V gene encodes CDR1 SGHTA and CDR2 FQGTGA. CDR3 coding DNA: TGTGCCAGTAGCTTAGGGGATATGCAGGCTCGTGGTGGCTACACCTTC. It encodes CASSLGDMQARGGYTF.

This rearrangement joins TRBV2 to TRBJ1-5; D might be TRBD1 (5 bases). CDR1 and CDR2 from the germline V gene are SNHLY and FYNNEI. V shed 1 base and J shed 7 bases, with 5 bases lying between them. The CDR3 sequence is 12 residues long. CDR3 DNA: TGTGCCAGCAGTGAAGAGGGGCAGCCCCAGCATTTT. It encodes CASSEEGQPQHF.

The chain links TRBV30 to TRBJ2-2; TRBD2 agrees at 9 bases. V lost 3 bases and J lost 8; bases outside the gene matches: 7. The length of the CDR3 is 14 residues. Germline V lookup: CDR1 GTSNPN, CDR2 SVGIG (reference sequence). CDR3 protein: CAWRRLAGTGELFF. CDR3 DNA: TGTGCCTGGAGAAGGCTAGCGGGAACGGGGGAGCTGTTTTTT.

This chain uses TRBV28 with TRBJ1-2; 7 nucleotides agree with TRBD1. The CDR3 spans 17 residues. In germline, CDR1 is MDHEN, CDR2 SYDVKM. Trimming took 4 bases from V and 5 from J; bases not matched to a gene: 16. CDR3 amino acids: CASSSQDRGRAGYGYTF. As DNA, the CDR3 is TGTGCCAGCAGTTCCCAGGATAGGGGGCGAGCAGGTTATGGCTACACCTTC.

The CDR3 region has the DNA TGTGCCAGTAGTCCGACTACGGTCGGGCGTCAGCCCCAGCATTTT. It specifies CASSPTTVGRQPQHF. The V and J genes are TRBV19 and TRBJ1-5, with unresolved D. The V and J ends lost 5 bases and 6 bases respectively, with 17 bases between them. Germline-derived CDR1 and CDR2 are LNHDA and SQIVND (reference sequence). CDR3 size: 15 residues.

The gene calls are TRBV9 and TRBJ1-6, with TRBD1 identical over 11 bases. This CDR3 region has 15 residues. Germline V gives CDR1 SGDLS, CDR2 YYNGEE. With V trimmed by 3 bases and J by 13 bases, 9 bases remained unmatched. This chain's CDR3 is CASSGRTGGFPPLHF. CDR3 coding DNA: TGTGCCAGCAGCGGGAGGACAGGGGGCTTTCCCCCCCTCCACTTT.